What follows is one T cell receptor beta chain and its context. There is no known antigen for this receptor. No much larger clone exists at a distance of one base, and base qualities are not known. The immunoSEQ Assay, a bias-controlled multiplex PCR, was used to amplify TCRbeta CDR3 regions from genomic DNA. In the original analysis: The number of nucleated cells in each sample was estimated by amplification of reference gene primers within the assay. To quantify the absolute abundance of each unique TCRbeta CDR3 rearrangement, sequence reads were collapsed and filtered. For each sample, productive Simpson clonality was calculated by taking the square root of Simpson's diversity index across productive rearrangements. Not all clones reach the TCRdb copy of this immuneACCESS table, which keeps in-frame sequences only. Checked studies attribute under half of the gap to unresolved V genes and leave the rest unexplained. The DNA was the basis for D and trimming; V, J and clone size are from that table. A total of 200,000 or so clones appear in this sample, about 87% of them only once. Of the sample, approximately 1.8% is held by the ten largest clones.

CDR1 is given as GTSNPN and CDR2 as SVGIG, both from the germline V gene (reference sequence). Inclusive of the bounding cysteine and phenylalanine, the CDR3 is 16 residues long. Kept here is only the CDR3 DNA, which spans 48 bases and is read in frame from base 1. Trimming removed 3 bases from V and 4 bases from J; the gene matches leave 12 bases unexplained. This entry belongs to a study of blood T cell repertoires in COVID-19 (dated by TCRdb to 2020 to 2021). In terms of the full investigation: Samples from collaborators originated in the United States, Italy and Spain and spanned both the acute and convalescent phases of COVID-19. The prospective study material was composed of cDNA or gDNA derived from T cells, B-cell-depleted T cells, or PBMCs. The dataset comprised deeply sampled blood TCRbeta repertoires from subjects exposed to, actively infected with, or recovered from COVID-19. Where available, HLA class I and class II types were obtained from metadata supplied by the sample provider rather than from assay-based typing. A de-identified subject ID, COVID-19 status, age in years and sex were almost always included in the sample metadata. The repertoires were made available in a free public database intended to serve as a resource for research on the immune response to SARS-CoV-2. Samples came from the ongoing ImmuneRACE study (first 160 participants) plus 1,254 subjects from 6 global collaborators. Points the paper makes about the study in general: How much clinical and demographic metadata was included differed by source and by participant, and the metadata was provided uncurated.

Whole blood was collected in K2EDTA tubes by collaborating institutions according to the institutions' own protocols. For TCRbeta analysis, collaborators shipped samples in one of three forms: frozen whole blood, isolated PBMCs, or DNA extracted from either of those sample types. Recombination connected TRBV30 to TRBJ1-3; TRBD1 matches 7 bases in the middle. The material sequenced was peripheral blood. The receptor comes from a man aged 70-80 years with acute or convalescent COVID-19. The bases are TGTGCCTGGAGCCTAAGGCCCAGGGGGTACGGAAACACCATATATTTT. This yields the protein CAWSLRPRGYGNTIYF.